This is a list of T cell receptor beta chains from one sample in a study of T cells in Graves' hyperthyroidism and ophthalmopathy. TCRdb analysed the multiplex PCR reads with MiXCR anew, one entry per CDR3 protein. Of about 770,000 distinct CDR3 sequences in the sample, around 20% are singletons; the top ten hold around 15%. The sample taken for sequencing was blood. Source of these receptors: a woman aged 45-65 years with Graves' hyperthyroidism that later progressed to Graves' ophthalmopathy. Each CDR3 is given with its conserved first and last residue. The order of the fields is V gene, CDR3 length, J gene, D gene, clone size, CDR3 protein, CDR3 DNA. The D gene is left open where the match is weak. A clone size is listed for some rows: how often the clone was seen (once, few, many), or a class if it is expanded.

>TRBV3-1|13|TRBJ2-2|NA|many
CASRREYTGELFF
TGTGCCAGCAGAAGGGAATACACCGGGGAGCTGTTTTTT
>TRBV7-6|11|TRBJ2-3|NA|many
CASSLMDTQYF
TGTGCCAGCAGCTTGATGGATACGCAGTATTTT
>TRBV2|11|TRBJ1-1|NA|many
CASTVYSDAFF
TGTGCCAGCACAGTCTACAGTGACGCTTTCTTT
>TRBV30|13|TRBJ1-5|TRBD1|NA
CAWREKGAPPQHF
TGTGCCTGGAGAGAGAAGGGGGCTCCGCCCCAGCATTTT
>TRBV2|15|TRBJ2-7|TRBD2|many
CASRAGTSGTYEQYF
TGTGCCAGCAGAGCCGGGACTAGCGGGACCTACGAGCAGTACTTC
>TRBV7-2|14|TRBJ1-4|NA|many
CASSTFGVAEKLFF
TGTGCCAGCAGCACCTTCGGGGTTGCTGAAAAACTGTTTTTT
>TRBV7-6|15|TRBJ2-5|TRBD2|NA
CASSRKRGAQETQYF
TGTGCCAGCAGCCGAAAGCGGGGGGCCCAAGAGACCCAGTACTTC
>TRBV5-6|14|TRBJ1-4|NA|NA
CASSTTAVNEKLFF
TGTGCCAGCAGCACAACCGCCGTAAATGAAAAACTGTTTTTT
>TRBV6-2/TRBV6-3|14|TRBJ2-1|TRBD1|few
CASSFLDRANEQFF
TGTGCCAGCAGTTTTTTGGACAGGGCCAATGAGCAGTTCTTC
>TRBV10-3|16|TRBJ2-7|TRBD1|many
CAISGGQGPKSYEQYF
TGTGCCATCAGTGGAGGACAGGGACCCAAGTCCTACGAGCAGTACTTC
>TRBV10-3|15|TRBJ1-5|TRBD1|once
CAISAGQGNNQPQHF
TGTGCCATCAGTGCGGGACAGGGGAACAATCAGCCCCAGCATTTT